A single sample gave rise to the 25 T cell receptor beta chains below, sequenced in a study of blood T cell repertoires in COVID-19. TCRdb keeps only in-frame clones here, not all; method: immunoSEQ multiplex PCR. The sample shows over 200,000 clones, around 90% of them seen only once. Sequencing was performed on PBMCs or T cells enriched from blood (not recorded which). All receptors derive from a man under 40 who had recovered from COVID-19.

The chain joins TRBV6-5 to TRBJ1-4; D uncertain. There are 16 residues in the CDR3. CDR1 MNHEY and CDR2 SVGAGI come from the germline V gene. V lost 0 bases and J 5 bases, leaving 13 bases between the germline ends. The CDR3 bases are TGTGCCAGCAGTTACTCTATGGCAGGACTAAATGAAAAACTGTTTTTT. This gives the protein CASSYSMAGLNEKLFF.

The CDR3 region has the DNA TGTGCCAGCAGTTTATTTGGTCCACAGGAAACCTATTCCTACGAGCAGTACTTC. It codes for CASSLFGPQETYSYEQYF. The J gene is TRBJ2-7, the V gene TRBV27; the D gene is possibly TRBD1 (5 bases). Germline values: CDR1 MNHEY, CDR2 SMNVEV (reference sequence). Trimming removed 1 base at V and 1 base at J, with 20 bases between. The length of the CDR3 is 18 residues.

This clone occurred a few times. The chain is built from TRBV6-5 and TRBJ2-7, with D maybe TRBD1 (5 bases). The CDR3 has 13 residues. Trimming took off 2 bases at V and 6 bases at J, with 11 bases between the two ends. Germline CDR1 is MNHEY and CDR2 is SVGAGI. CDR3 in DNA: TGTGCCAGCAGTTACAAAAGTACAGGCGAGCAGTACTTC. Translated, it gives CASSYKSTGEQYF.

The chain has TRBV28 and TRBJ1-2, with D perhaps matching TRBD1 (6 bases). CDR1 MDHEN and CDR2 SYDVKM come from the germline V gene. V dropped 2 bases and J dropped 4 bases, with 14 bases sitting between them. The CDR3 loop spans 15 amino acids. CDR3 loop: CASSLEGRGLYGYTF. The CDR3 DNA is TGTGCCAGCAGTTTAGAAGGGCGGGGGCTCTATGGCTACACCTTC.

The chain links TRBV24-1 to TRBJ2-7; 12 positions match TRBD2. In germline, CDR1 is KGHDR, CDR2 SFDVKD. This CDR3 contains 14 residues. V lost 9 bases to trimming and J lost 3 bases; unmatched junction nucleotides: 5. The CDR3 DNA sequence: TGTGCCACCGAGGCGACTAGCGGGAGCTACGAGCAGTACTTC. Its protein product is CATEATSGSYEQYF.

The chain joins TRBV25-1 to TRBJ1-6, with D hard to call. There are 17 residues in the CDR3. The V gene lost 3 bases and the J gene lost 7 bases, with 19 bases spanning the gap. Germline CDR1 is MGHDK and CDR2 is SYGVNS. For the CDR3, the DNA is TGTGCCAGCAGTGACGCCCGCAACTCCTTGCGGAATTCACCCCTCCACTTT. Its protein product is CASSDARNSLRNSPLHF.

CDR3 sequence (DNA): TGTGCCAGCAGCTTTGAGGGGGACCAGCCCCAGCATTTT. Translated, it gives CASSFEGDQPQHF. This rearrangement joins TRBV5-4 to TRBJ1-5; D perhaps matches TRBD1 (6 bases). CDR1 SGHNT and CDR2 YYREEE come from the germline V gene (reference sequence). Trimming removed 2 bases from V and 7 bases from J, with 10 bases in between. The CDR3 is 13 residues long.

The J gene is TRBJ1-2, the V gene TRBV9, with D perhaps matching TRBD1 (6 bases). The CDR3 loop spans 16 amino acids. Looked up from germline, CDR1 is SGDLS and CDR2 is YYNGEE. The germline V and J ends were trimmed by 4 bases and 4 bases, with 20 bases remaining between them. CDR3 amino acids: CASSLGVTGSAYGYTF. The CDR3 DNA is TGTGCCAGCAGCCTAGGAGTCACAGGGAGCGCCTATGGCTACACCTTC. Drawing the rest from reference TRBV9 and TRBJ1-2, the complete variable domain is DSGVTQTPKHLITATGQRVTLRCSPRSGDLSVYWYQQSLDQGLQFLIQYYNGEERAKGNILERFSAQQFPDLHSELNLSSLELGDSALYFCASSLGVTGSAYGYTFGSGTRLTVV.

This chain joins TRBV10-2 and TRBJ1-1; D is undetermined. V shed 3 bases and J shed 1 base, with 6 bases lying between them. The length of the CDR3 is 13 residues. The germline V gene has CDR1 WSHSY and CDR2 SAAADI. The CDR3 protein is CASSDSENTEAFF. Here the CDR3 DNA reads TGCGCCAGCAGTGACTCAGAGAACACTGAAGCTTTCTTT.

The V and J genes are TRBV9 and TRBJ1-2; D is unresolved. Germline V gives CDR1 SGDLS, CDR2 YYNGEE. The CDR3 has 14 amino acids. Trimming pared 0 bases from V and 2 bases from J, leaving 8 bases between. The CDR3 nucleotides read TGTGCCAGCAGCGTAGACACGGGGAACTATGGCTACACCTTC. Encoded protein: CASSVDTGNYGYTF. The variable domain in full, with the rest retrieved from reference TRBV9 and TRBJ1-2, is DSGVTQTPKHLITATGQRVTLRCSPRSGDLSVYWYQQSLDQGLQFLIQYYNGEERAKGNILERFSAQQFPDLHSELNLSSLELGDSALYFCASSVDTGNYGYTFGSGTRLTVV.

This chain links TRBV6-6 with TRBJ2-7; TRBD2 might be the D (6 bases). The CDR3 has 15 amino acids. Trimming took off 0 bases at V and 3 bases at J, with 12 bases between the two ends. Germline lookup yields CDR1 MNHNY and CDR2 SVGAGI (reference sequence). CDR3 residues: CASSYSQEGSYEQYF. Here the CDR3 DNA reads TGTGCCAGCAGTTACTCACAGGAGGGGAGCTACGAGCAGTACTTC.

The chain combines TRBV13 with TRBJ2-6, with 9 bases aligning to TRBD1. The CDR3 runs 18 residues. CDR1 is PRHDT and CDR2 is FYEKMQ in the germline V gene (reference sequence). The ends lost 7 bases at V and 0 bases at J; junction bases unmatched: 10. CDR3 protein: CASTRQGVLDSGANVLTF. CDR3 bases: TGTGCCAGCACGCGACAGGGGGTGTTGGACTCTGGGGCCAACGTCCTGACTTTC.

As DNA, the CDR3 is TGTGCCAGCGGGGGACTTGATAGCTCTGGAAACACCATATATTTT. This encodes CASGGLDSSGNTIYF. The chain recombines TRBV6-5 with TRBJ1-3, with a possible D match to TRBD1 (5 bases). In germline, CDR1 is MNHEY, CDR2 SVGAGI. V shed 8 bases and J shed 0 bases, with 14 bases lying between them. There are 15 residues in the CDR3.

The chain carries TRBV6-1 and TRBJ2-7; 8 bases fit TRBD2. Trimming took 3 bases from V and 5 from J; bases not matched to a gene: 9. Looked up from germline, CDR1 is MNHNS and CDR2 is SASEGT. The CDR3 extends over 15 amino acids. The CDR3 coding sequence is TGTGCCAGCAGTGAGACCGGGACTAGGAGAGACGAGCAGTACTTC. Encoded protein: CASSETGTRRDEQYF.

In its sample, this clone was seen once. This chain connects TRBV9 to TRBJ2-1; 9 bases agree with TRBD2. This CDR3 comprises 16 residues. Germline-derived CDR1 and CDR2 are SGDLS and YYNGEE. Germline trimming cut 4 bases from V and 5 bases from J; bases unmatched to any gene: 10. Written as DNA, the CDR3 is TGTGCCAGCAGCACCGGGGGGGGACTAGCAGACAATGAGCAGTTCTTC. Translation gives CASSTGGGLADNEQFF.

The chain recombines TRBV5-1 with TRBJ1-2; D gene uncertain. Germline CDR1 reads SGHRS; CDR2 reads YFSETQ. This CDR3 comprises 14 residues. The germline V and J ends were trimmed by 0 bases and 7 bases, with 13 bases remaining between them. The CDR3 protein is CASSLGESRSGYTF. DNA of the CDR3: TGCGCCAGCAGCTTGGGAGAGAGTCGGTCTGGCTACACCTTC.

The chain joins TRBV11-2 to TRBJ1-1; 9 bases agree with TRBD1. This CDR3 has 14 amino acids. J lost 2 bases, V lost 4 bases, and 2 bases had no gene match. CDR1 SGHAT and CDR2 FQNNGV come from the germline V gene. The CDR3 DNA is TGTGCCAGCAGCTCGGACAGGGGAAACACTGAAGCTTTCTTT. The encoded protein is CASSSDRGNTEAFF.

Only a few counts were recorded for this clone. V gene TRBV6-5 combines with J gene TRBJ2-3; D might be TRBD2 (5 bases). The CDR3 totals 13 residues. Germline V gene sequence: CDR1 MNHEY, CDR2 SVGAGI. With 2 bases removed from V and 3 bases from J, the gap between germline ends came to 6 bases. The CDR3 bases are TGTGCCAGCAGTTACACGGGGACAGATACGCAGTATTTT. Its translation is CASSYTGTDTQYF.

V gene TRBV19 combines with J gene TRBJ2-1; 14 bases are shared with TRBD2. The CDR3 is made up of 14 amino acids. Germline-derived CDR1 and CDR2 are LNHDA and SQIVND (reference sequence). V trimming: 9 bases; J trimming: 8 bases; junction bases outside the gene matches: 6. This CDR3 is CASLGLAGVYEQFF. In DNA, the CDR3 is TGTGCCAGCCTGGGACTAGCGGGAGTCTATGAGCAGTTCTTC.

The chain couples TRBV28 to TRBJ1-2, with D possibly TRBD1 on 6 matching bases. The CDR3 is 16 amino acids. The germline V gene encodes CDR1 MDHEN and CDR2 SYDVKM. Trimming took off 2 bases at V and 2 bases at J, with 15 bases between the two ends. The CDR3 DNA is TGTGCCAGCAGTTTACCAGGGACAATTATAAACTATGGCTACACCTTC. Protein sequence: CASSLPGTIINYGYTF.

The V gene is TRBV27, the J gene TRBJ2-1; D is ambiguous. This CDR3 contains 16 residues. Germline V lookup: CDR1 MNHEY, CDR2 SMNVEV (reference sequence). V shed 1 base and J shed 0 bases, with 10 bases lying between them. The CDR3 is CASSLWAQSSYNEQFF. The CDR3 DNA sequence: TGTGCCAGCAGTTTATGGGCCCAGAGCTCCTACAATGAGCAGTTCTTC.

The J gene is TRBJ2-7, the V gene TRBV2, with 9 bases aligning to TRBD2. The CDR3 loop spans 15 amino acids. Per germline, CDR1 SNHLY and CDR2 FYNNEI. With V trimmed by 3 bases and J by 1 base, 4 bases remained unmatched. Here the CDR3 reads CASSDEAGGSYEQYF. The CDR3 nucleotides are TGTGCCAGCAGTGATGAAGCGGGAGGTTCCTACGAGCAGTACTTC.

In DNA, the CDR3 is TGCGCCAGCAGCTTGGCAGGACAGGCCTACGAGCAGTACTTC. Translated: CASSLAGQAYEQYF. This chain links TRBV5-1 with TRBJ2-7; TRBD1 agrees at 7 bases. This CDR3 is 14 amino acids long. Germline assignment: CDR1 SGHRS and CDR2 YFSETQ. V lost 0 bases, J lost 2 bases, and 2 bases stayed unmatched.

V gene TRBV2 combines with J gene TRBJ2-7; D might be TRBD1 (5 bases). This CDR3 is built from 14 residues. Germline loops: CDR1 SNHLY, CDR2 FYNNEI. Trimming took 4 bases from V and 1 from J, leaving 11 bases between them. In DNA, the CDR3 is TGTGCCAGCAGTGGTCAGGGCTTTTCCTACGAGCAGTACTTC. Translating it yields CASSGQGFSYEQYF. Variable domain in full (rest from reference TRBV2 and TRBJ2-7): EPEVTQTPSHQVTQMGQEVILRCVPISNHLYFYWYRQILGQKVEFLVSFYNNEISEKSEIFDDQFSVERPDGSNFTLKIRSTKLEDSAMYFCASSGQGFSYEQYFGPGTRLTVT.

The chain uses TRBV7-8 and TRBJ2-7; tentatively, D is TRBD2 (5 bases). The V gene's germline CDR1 is SGHVS and CDR2 FQNEAQ. This CDR3 contains 17 residues. The V end lost 3 bases, the J end lost 1 base, and 19 bases lay between the germline ends. The CDR3 bases are TGTGCCAGCAGCTTGGTGCGAGCGGCGAGTTCTTCCTACGAGCAGTACTTC. Protein product: CASSLVRAASSSYEQYF.